These T cell receptor beta chains were read from a single sample in a study of blood T cell repertoires in COVID-19. Sequenced by immunoSEQ multiplex PCR; TCRdb stores in-frame clones only, minus some. The table lists hundreds of thousands of clones, about 85% of them singletons, with approximately 2% in the top ten. Sequencing was performed on PBMCs or T cells enriched from blood (not recorded which). These receptors were collected from a woman aged 18-29 years with acute COVID-19. Both conserved end residues are part of each CDR3.

v_gene,CDR3aa
TRBV5-6,CASSQDRPGELFF
TRBV7-9,CASSVLGGEQFF
TRBV14,CASSQEQDPYGYTF
TRBV5-6,CATTTDRRTEAFF
TRBV29-1,CSVPSTDTQYF
TRBV9,CASSVDRAGYNEQFF
TRBV6-5,CASSYGGGQDSPLHF
TRBV3-1/TRBV3-2,CASSQDLAGVLSTDTQYF
TRBV12-5,CASGQGLDGETQYF
TRBV28,CASSLGGEQPQHF
TRBV7-8,CASSRDRVSYEQYF
TRBV19,CASRSGVGYTF
TRBV11-2,CASSPGQALDEQYF
TRBV18,CASSPSQGDNYEQYF
TRBV25-1,CASRQSNSPLHF
TRBV5-1,CASSLQDRGAEAFF
TRBV7-2,CAIPTGASGMPGELFF
TRBV4-1,CASSPWTGVGQPQHF
TRBV9,CASSVVLAGGNTGELFF
TRBV6-4,CASSRDINSPLHF
TRBV27,CASSFGALLSEQYF
TRBV7-3,CASSLTTGTNSPLHF
TRBV30,CAWGTGMFYGYTF
TRBV11-3,CASSLDLESPLHF
TRBV12-3/TRBV12-4,CASSLAVEQFF
TRBV28,CASSSPTGVYGYTF
TRBV10-2,CASRDIRTSGREDTQYF
TRBV20-1,CSAKDRGIWHF
TRBV7-9,CASSLTGIEQFF
TRBV6-6,CASYTGGVQETQYF
TRBV28,CASSKGLAGTQETQYF
TRBV3-1/TRBV3-2,CASSQDGANEKLFF
TRBV1,CTSSPYPRGQGYTF
TRBV14,CASSQRPPRVQYF